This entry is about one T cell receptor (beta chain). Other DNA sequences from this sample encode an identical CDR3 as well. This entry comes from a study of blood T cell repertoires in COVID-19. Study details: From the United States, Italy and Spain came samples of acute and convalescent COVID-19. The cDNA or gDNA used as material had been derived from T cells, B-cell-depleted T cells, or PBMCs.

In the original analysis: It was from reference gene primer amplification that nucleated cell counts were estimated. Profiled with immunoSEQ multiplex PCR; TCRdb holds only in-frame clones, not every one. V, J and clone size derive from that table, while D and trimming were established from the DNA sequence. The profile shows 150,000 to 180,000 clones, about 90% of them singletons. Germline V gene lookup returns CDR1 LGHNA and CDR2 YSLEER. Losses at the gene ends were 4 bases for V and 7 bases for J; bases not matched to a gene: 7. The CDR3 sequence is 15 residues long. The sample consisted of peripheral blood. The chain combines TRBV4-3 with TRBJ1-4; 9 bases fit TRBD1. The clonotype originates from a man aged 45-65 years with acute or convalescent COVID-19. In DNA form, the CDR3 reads TGCGCCAGCAGCCCAACAGGGGGCCTAGGTGAAAAACTGTTTTTT. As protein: CASSPTGGLGEKLFF.